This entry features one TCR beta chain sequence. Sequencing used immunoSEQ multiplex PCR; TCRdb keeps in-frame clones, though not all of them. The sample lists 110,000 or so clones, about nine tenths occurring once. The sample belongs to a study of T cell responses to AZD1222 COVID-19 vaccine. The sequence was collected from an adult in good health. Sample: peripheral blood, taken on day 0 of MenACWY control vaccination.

The DNA of the CDR3 is TGTGCCACCAGTGGAAAAGGGCGTGATGGCTACACCTTC. It encodes CATSGKGRDGYTF. The chain is built from TRBV24-1 and TRBJ1-2; D uncertain. The germline gives CDR1 KGHDR, CDR2 SFDVKD. Deletions cut 5 bases from V and 6 bases from J, with 12 bases between. This CDR3 contains 13 residues.